The source of this T cell receptor beta chain is a study of blood T cell repertoires in COVID-19. Overall study: COVID-19 samples, acute and convalescent, were from the United States, Italy and Spain. In each case, the material was cDNA or gDNA derived from T cells, B-cell-depleted T cells, or PBMCs.

Germline V gene lookup returns CDR1 WNHNN and CDR2 SYGVQD (reference sequence). Between the trimmed V and J ends, which lost 6 bases and 2 bases, there was a span of 11 bases. The length of the CDR3 is 14 residues. Profiled with immunoSEQ multiplex PCR; TCRdb holds only in-frame clones, not every one. The table includes about 95,000 clones, about 87% detected once. This chain connects TRBV10-1 to TRBJ2-4; D uncertain. The clonotype originates from a human donor in a cohort sampled during active COVID-19. The sequenced sample was peripheral blood. This CDR3 reads CASSGRGTKNIQYF. In DNA form, the CDR3 reads TGCGCCAGCAGCGGTCGAGGAACCAAAAACATTCAGTACTTC.